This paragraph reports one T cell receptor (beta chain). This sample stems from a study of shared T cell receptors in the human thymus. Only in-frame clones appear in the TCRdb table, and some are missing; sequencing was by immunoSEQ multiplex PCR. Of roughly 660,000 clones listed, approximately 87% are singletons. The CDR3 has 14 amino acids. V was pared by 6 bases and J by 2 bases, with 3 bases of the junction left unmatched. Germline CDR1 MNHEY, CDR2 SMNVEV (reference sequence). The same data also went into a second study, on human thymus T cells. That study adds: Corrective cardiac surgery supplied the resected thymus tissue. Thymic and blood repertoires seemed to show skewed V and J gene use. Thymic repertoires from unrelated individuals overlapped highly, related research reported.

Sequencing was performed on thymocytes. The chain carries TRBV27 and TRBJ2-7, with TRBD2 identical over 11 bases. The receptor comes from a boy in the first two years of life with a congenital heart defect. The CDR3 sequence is CASRMTSGAYEQYF. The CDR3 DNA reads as TGTGCCAGCAGGATGACTAGCGGGGCCTACGAGCAGTACTTC.